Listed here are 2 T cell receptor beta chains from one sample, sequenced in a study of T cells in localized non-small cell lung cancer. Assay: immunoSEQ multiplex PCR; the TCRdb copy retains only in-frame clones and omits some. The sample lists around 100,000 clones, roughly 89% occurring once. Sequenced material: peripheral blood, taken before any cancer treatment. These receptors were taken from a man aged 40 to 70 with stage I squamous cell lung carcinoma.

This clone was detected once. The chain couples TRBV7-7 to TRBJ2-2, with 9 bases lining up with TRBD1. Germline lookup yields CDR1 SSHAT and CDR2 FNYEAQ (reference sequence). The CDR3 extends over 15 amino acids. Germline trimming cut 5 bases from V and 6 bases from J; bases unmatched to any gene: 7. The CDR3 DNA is TGTGCCAGCAGCCCAGGGACAGGGTTTGCCGGGGAGCTGTTTTTT. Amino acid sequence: CASSPGTGFAGELFF. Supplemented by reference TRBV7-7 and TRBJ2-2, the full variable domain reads GAGVSQSPRYKVTKRGQDVTLRCDPISSHATLYWYQQALGQGPEFLTYFNYEAQPDKSGLPSDRFSAERPEGSISTLTIQRTEQRDSAMYRCASSPGTGFAGELFFGEGSRLTVL.

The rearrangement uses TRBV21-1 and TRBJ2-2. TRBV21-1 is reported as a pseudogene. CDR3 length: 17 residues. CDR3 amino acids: CASSKATETPFTGELFF. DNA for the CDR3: TGTGCCAGCAGCAAGGCGACGGAGACACCCTTCACCGGGGAGCTGTTTTTT.